The clone carrying this T cell receptor (beta chain) has a handful of counts. Participants were placed into cohorts based on the clinical history they reported. TCRdb keeps only in-frame clones here, not all; method: immunoSEQ multiplex PCR. The table has approximately 220,000 clones, about 87% seen once; the top ten hold roughly 2.5%. The sample belongs to a study of blood T cell repertoires in COVID-19. Germline CDR1 is MGHRA and CDR2 is YSYEKL. The CDR3 runs to 15 residues. Trimming cost V 3 bases and J 1 base; bases outside gene matches: 0. The TCR originated in a woman aged 25 to 39 who had recovered from COVID-19. The sequencing sample was made of PBMCs or T cells enriched from blood (not recorded which). The J gene is TRBJ1-5, the V gene TRBV4-1, with 10 bases that match TRBD1. The CDR3, as DNA: TGCGCCAGCAGCCAGGGACAGGGGAGCAATCAGCCCCAGCATTTT. It is translated as CASSQGQGSNQPQHF.